The subject of this entry is one T cell receptor (beta chain). Its specificity is not known. TCRdb redid the calling of the 5' RACE reads with MiXCR, one entry per CDR3 protein. The sample gives 310,000 or so distinct CDR3 sequences, around 20% of which show up once; under 8.5% is in the top ten. The V gene's germline CDR1 is SGHRS and CDR2 YFSETQ. CDR3 length: 18 residues. V shed 0 bases and J 1 base; nucleotides not matched to a gene: 6. The sample originates from a study of CD8 T cells in ankylosing spondylitis. Notes on the study in general: About 8 highly homologous variants made up a TCR beta motif, and this motif appeared characteristic of ankylosing spondylitis blood.

The source material was blood, either unsorted or a sorted T cell fraction (not recorded which). The chain employs TRBV5-1 and TRBJ2-3; 12 bases align to TRBD2. The TCR sequence derives from a male donor with ankylosing spondylitis or in good health (not recorded which). CDR3 DNA sequence: TGCGCCAGCAGCTTGGCGACTAGCGGGAGAGGGGGCACAGATACGCAGTATTTT. Its protein product is CASSLATSGRGGTDTQYF. The full variable domain, in which reference TRBV5-1 and TRBJ2-3 provide the parts outside the CDR3, is KAGVTQTPRYLIKTRGQQVTLSCSPISGHRSVSWYQQTPGQGLQFLFEYFSETQRNKGNFPGRFSGRQFSNSRSEMNVSTLELGDSALYLCASSLATSGRGGTDTQYFGPGTRLTVL.